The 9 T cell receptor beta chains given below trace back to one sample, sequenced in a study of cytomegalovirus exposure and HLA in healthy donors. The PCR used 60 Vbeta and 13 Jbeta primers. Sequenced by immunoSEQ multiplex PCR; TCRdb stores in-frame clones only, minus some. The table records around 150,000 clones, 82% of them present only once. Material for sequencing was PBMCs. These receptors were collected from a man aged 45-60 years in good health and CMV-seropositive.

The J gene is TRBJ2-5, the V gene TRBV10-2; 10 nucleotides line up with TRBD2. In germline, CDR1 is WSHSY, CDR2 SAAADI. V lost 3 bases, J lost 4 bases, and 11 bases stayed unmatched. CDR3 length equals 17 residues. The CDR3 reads CASSDPGLAGVSETQYF. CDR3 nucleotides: TGCGCCAGCAGTGATCCGGGGCTAGCGGGGGTTTCAGAGACCCAGTACTTC.

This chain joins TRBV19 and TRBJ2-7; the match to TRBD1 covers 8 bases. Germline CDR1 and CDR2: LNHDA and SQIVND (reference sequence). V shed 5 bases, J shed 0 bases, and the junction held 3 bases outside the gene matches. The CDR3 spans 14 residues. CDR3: CASSQGANSYEQYF. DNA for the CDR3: TGTGCCAGTAGTCAGGGGGCAAACTCCTACGAGCAGTACTTC.

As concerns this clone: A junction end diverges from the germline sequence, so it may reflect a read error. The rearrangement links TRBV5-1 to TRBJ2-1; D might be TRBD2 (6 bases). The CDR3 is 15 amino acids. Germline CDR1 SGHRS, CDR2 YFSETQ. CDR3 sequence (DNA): TGCGCCAGCAGTGAGGGACTTCCCTCCCACAATGAGCAGTTCTTC. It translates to CASSEGLPSHNEQFF.

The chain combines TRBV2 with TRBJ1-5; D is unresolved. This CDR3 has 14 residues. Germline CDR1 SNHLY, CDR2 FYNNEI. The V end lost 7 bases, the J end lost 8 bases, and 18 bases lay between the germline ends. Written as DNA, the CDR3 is TGTGCCAGCACCCGCGAGAGCTCTACGAAGCCCCAGCATTTT. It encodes CASTRESSTKPQHF.

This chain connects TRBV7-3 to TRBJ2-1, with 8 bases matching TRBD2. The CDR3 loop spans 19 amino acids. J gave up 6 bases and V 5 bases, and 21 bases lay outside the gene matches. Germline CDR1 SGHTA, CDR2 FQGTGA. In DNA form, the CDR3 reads TGTGCCAGCAGCCCGTTTGGGGCGGGGGGAGCAAGACCGTTCAATGAGCAGTTCTTC. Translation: CASSPFGAGGARPFNEQFF.

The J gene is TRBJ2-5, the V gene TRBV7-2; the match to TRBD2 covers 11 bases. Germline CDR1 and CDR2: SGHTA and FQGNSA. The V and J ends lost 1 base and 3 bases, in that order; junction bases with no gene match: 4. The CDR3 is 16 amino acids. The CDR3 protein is CASSLESGLAEETQYF. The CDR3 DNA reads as TGTGCCAGCAGCTTAGAGTCGGGACTAGCGGAAGAGACCCAGTACTTC.

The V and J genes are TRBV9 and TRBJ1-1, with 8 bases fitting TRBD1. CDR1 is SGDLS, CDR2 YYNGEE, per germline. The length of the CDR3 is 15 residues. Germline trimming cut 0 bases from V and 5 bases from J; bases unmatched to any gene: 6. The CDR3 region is CASSVAPTGETEAFF. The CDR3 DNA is TGTGCCAGCAGCGTAGCTCCGACAGGGGAAACTGAAGCTTTCTTT.

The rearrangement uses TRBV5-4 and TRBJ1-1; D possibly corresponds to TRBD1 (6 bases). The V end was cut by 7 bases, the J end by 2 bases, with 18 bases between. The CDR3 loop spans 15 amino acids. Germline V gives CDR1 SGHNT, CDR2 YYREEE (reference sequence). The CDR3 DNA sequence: TGTGCCAGCGATATCTGGGGGGGCACAAACACTGAAGCTTTCTTT. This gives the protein CASDIWGGTNTEAFF. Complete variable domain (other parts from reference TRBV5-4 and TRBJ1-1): ETGVTQSPTHLIKTRGQQVTLRCSSQSGHNTVSWYQQALGQGPQFIFQYYREEENGRGNFPPRFSGLQFPNYSSELNVNALELDDSALYLCASDIWGGTNTEAFFGQGTRLTVV.

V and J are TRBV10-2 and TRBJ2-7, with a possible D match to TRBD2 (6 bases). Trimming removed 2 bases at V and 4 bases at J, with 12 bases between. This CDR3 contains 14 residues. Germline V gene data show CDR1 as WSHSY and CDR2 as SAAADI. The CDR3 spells CASSELRRVYEQYF. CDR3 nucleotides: TGCGCCAGCAGTGAGCTTAGGAGGGTGTACGAGCAGTACTTC.